Described below is a single T cell receptor (beta chain) sequence and its context. The length of the CDR3 is 17 residues. Germline CDR1 is SGDLS and CDR2 is YYNGEE. Trimming left V 0 bases short and J 2 bases short, with 15 bases between. These data are taken from a study of blood T cell repertoires in COVID-19. Turning to the study itself: COVID-19 samples collected from the United States, Italy and Spain covered acute and convalescent phases. Sample material is recorded as cDNA or gDNA derived from T cells, B-cell-depleted T cells, or PBMCs.

Authors' processing steps: Quantification of nucleated cells was approximated via reference gene primer amplification. Clones were sequenced by immunoSEQ multiplex PCR, and TCRdb holds only the in-frame ones, with some missing. The V and J calls and clone size are taken from that table; D and trimming were inferred from the DNA. The data show roughly 130,000 clones, roughly 85% seen once. The receptor was isolated from a man aged 60-69 years with acute or convalescent COVID-19. Material: peripheral blood. The V gene is TRBV9, the J gene TRBJ2-1, with D possibly TRBD2 on 6 matching bases. CDR3 loop: CASSVAGGGITYNEQFF. In DNA, the CDR3 is TGTGCCAGCAGCGTAGCCGGAGGCGGGATAACCTACAATGAGCAGTTCTTC.